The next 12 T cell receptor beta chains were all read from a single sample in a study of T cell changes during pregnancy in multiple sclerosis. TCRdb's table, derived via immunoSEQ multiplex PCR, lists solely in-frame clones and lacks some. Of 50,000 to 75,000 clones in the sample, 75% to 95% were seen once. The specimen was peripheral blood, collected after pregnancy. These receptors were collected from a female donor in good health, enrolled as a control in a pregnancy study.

The CDR3 DNA reads as TGTGCCTCGCAGGGGGGCTATGGCTACACCTTC. Its translation: CASQGGYGYTF. The J gene is TRBJ1-2, the V gene TRBV30, with TRBD1 matching 7 bases. Germline V gene lookup returns CDR1 GTSNPN and CDR2 SVGIG (reference sequence). This CDR3 has 11 residues. The V gene end was trimmed by 7 bases and the J gene end by 4 bases; junction bases not matched to a gene: 3.

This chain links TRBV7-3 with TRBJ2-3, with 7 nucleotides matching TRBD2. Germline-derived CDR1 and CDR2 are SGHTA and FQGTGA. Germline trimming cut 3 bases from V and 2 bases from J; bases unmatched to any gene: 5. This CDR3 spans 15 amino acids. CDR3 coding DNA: TGTGCCAGCAGCTTCGGGGGGACCCACACAGATACGCAGTATTTT. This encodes CASSFGGTHTDTQYF.

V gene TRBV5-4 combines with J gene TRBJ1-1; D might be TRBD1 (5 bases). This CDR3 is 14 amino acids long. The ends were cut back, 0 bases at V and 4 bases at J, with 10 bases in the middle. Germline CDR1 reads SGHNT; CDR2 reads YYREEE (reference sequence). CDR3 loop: CASSLGTRGTEAFF. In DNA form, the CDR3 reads TGTGCCAGCAGCTTGGGAACAAGGGGCACTGAAGCTTTCTTT.

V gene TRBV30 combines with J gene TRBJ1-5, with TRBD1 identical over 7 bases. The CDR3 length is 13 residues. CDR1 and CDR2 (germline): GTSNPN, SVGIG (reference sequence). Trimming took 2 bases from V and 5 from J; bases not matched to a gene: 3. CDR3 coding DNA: TGTGCCTGGAGTTCCCAGGGGGATCAGCCCCAGCATTTT. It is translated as CAWSSQGDQPQHF.

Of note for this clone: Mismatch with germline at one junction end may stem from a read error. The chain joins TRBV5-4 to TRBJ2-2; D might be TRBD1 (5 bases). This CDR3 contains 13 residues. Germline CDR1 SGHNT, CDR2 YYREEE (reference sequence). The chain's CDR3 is CAHRTLNTGELFF. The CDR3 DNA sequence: TGTGCTCACAGGACCTTGAACACCGGAGAGCTGTTTTTT.

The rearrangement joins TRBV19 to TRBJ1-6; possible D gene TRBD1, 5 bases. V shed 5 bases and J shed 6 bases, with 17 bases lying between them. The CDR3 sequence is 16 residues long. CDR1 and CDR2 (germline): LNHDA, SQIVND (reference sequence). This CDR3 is CASSQDLGVRNSPLHF. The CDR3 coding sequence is TGTGCCAGTAGTCAAGATCTAGGGGTTCGTAATTCACCCCTCCACTTT.

CDR3 region: CASSPGQGSGYTF. For the CDR3, the DNA is TGTGCCAGCAGCCCCGGACAGGGCAGCGGCTACACCTTC. V gene TRBV11-1 combines with J gene TRBJ1-2, with 8 bases fitting TRBD1. The CDR3 sequence is 13 residues long. Germline CDR1 and CDR2: SGHAT and FQDESV (reference sequence). V was pared by 5 bases and J by 8 bases, with 7 bases of the junction left unmatched.

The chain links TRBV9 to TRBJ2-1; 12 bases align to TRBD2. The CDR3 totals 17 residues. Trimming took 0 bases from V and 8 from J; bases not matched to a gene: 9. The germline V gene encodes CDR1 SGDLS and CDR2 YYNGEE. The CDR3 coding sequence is TGTGCCAGCAGCGTAGGGGCTAGCGGGGGGGCCGGCGATGAGCAGTTCTTC. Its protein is CASSVGASGGAGDEQFF.

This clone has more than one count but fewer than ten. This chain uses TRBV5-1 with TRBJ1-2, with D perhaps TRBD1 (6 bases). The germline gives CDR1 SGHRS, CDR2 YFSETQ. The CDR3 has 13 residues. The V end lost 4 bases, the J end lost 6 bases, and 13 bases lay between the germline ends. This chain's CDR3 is CASSDSTGNGYTF. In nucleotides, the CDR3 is TGCGCCAGCAGCGACTCTACAGGGAATGGCTACACCTTC.

The CDR3 spells CSASPQGVNEQYF. In DNA form, the CDR3 reads TGCAGCGCAAGTCCCCAGGGCGTCAACGAGCAGTACTTC. This rearrangement joins TRBV29-1 to TRBJ2-5, with D possibly being TRBD1 (5 bases). Gene TRBJ2-7 matches the end of the DNA better, so the J call may be wrong. The CDR3 is made up of 13 amino acids. The germline gives CDR1 SQVTM, CDR2 ANQGSEA.

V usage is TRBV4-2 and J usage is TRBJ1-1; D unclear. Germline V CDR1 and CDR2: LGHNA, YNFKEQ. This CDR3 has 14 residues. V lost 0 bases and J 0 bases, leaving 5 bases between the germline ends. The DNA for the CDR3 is TGTGCCAGCAGCCAAGATCCGGTGAACACTGAAGCTTTCTTT. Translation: CASSQDPVNTEAFF.

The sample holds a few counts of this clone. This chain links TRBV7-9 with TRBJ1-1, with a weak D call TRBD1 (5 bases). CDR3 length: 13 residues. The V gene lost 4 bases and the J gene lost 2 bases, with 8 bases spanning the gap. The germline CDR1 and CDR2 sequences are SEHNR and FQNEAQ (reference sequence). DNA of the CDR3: TGTGCCAGCAGCTGGGGACTCAACACTGAAGCTTTCTTT. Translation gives CASSWGLNTEAFF.